This is a list of T cell receptor beta chains from one sample in a study of CD8 T cells in ankylosing spondylitis. TCRdb reprocessed the 5' RACE reads with MiXCR, giving one entry per CDR3 protein. The sample yields over 400,000 distinct CDR3 sequences, roughly a quarter seen once. Sequenced: blood, either unsorted or a sorted T cell fraction (not recorded which). Receptor source: a male donor with ankylosing spondylitis. CDR3s include the opening cysteine and the closing phenylalanine or tryptophan. Fields, in order: V gene, J gene, clone size, D gene, CDR3 protein, CDR3 DNA. The D gene is left open where the match is weak. Some rows mark clone size as missing; the rest say once, few, many or name a class of expanded clone.

>TRBV5-1|TRBJ1-3|few|.
CASSPGRFSGNTIYF
TGCGCCAGCAGCCCCGGCCGGTTTTCTGGAAACACCATATATTTT
>TRBV18|TRBJ1-4|.|.
CASSRDSATNEKLFF
TGTGCCAGCTCACGCGACAGTGCAACTAATGAAAAACTGTTTTTT
>TRBV5-6|TRBJ2-7|.|.
CASSSPRSGSDEQYF
TGTGCCAGCAGCTCTCCCCGGTCGGGATCCGACGAGCAGTACTTC
>TRBV2|TRBJ2-4|.|TRBD2
CASSDGLAGGLLAKNIQYF
TGTGCCAGCAGCGACGGACTAGCGGGAGGGCTACTAGCCAAAAACATTCAGTACTTC
>TRBV7-9|TRBJ1-2|few|.
CASGERSVYGYTF
TGTGCCAGCGGAGAGAGGTCTGTGTATGGCTACACCTTC
>TRBV29-1|TRBJ1-2|.|.
CSVFLANYGYTF
TGCAGCGTTTTTTTGGCTAACTATGGCTACACCTTC
>TRBV6-5|TRBJ2-5|.|.
CASSVPGNSGETQYF
TGTGCCAGCAGTGTACCGGGCAACTCAGGGGAGACCCAGTACTTC
>TRBV7-2|TRBJ2-7|.|TRBD1
CASSSYRGRDEQYF
TGTGCCAGCAGCTCTTACAGGGGGCGAGACGAGCAGTACTTC
>TRBV3-1|TRBJ2-5|few|TRBD1
CASSRRTGGETQYF
TGTGCCAGCAGCCGCAGGACAGGCGGAGAGACCCAGTACTTC
>TRBV27|TRBJ1-5|.|.
CASSLAQVNQPQHF
TGTGCCAGCAGTTTAGCACAGGTGAATCAGCCCCAGCATTTT
>TRBV6-4|TRBJ2-3|many|TRBD2
CASRGVELGSGRATDTQYF
TGTGCCAGCAGGGGGGTGGAGCTGGGTAGCGGGAGGGCAACAGATACGCAGTATTTT
>TRBV7-8|TRBJ1-2|few|.
CASSLATAKQAGYGYTF
TGTGCCAGCAGCTTAGCGACAGCCAAACAGGCGGGTTATGGCTACACCTTC
>TRBV20-1|TRBJ2-4|few|TRBD2
CSARDVLAVNIQYF
TGCAGTGCTAGAGATGTACTAGCGGTAAACATTCAGTACTTC
>TRBV3-1|TRBJ2-3|few|.
CASSPALYAQYF
TGTGCCAGCAGCCCCGCGTTGTATGCGCAGTATTTT
>TRBV12-3/TRBV12-4|TRBJ1-2|few|.
CASSFGEIYGYTF
TGTGCCAGCAGTTTTGGGGAAATCTATGGCTACACCTTC
>TRBV11-2|TRBJ2-2|.|.
CASSWSRSGELFF
TGTGCCAGCAGCTGGAGTAGGTCCGGGGAGCTGTTTTTT
>TRBV11-3|TRBJ2-1|.|TRBD2
CASSPGLANYNEQFF
TGTGCCAGCAGCCCGGGACTAGCGAACTACAATGAGCAGTTCTTC
>TRBV6-2/TRBV6-3|TRBJ2-1|.|.
CASSYLNEQFF
TGTGCCAGCAGTTACCTTAATGAGCAGTTCTTC
>TRBV7-9|TRBJ2-3|.|TRBD1
CASSSDRVTDTQYF
TGTGCCAGCAGCTCAGACAGGGTCACAGATACGCAGTATTTT
>TRBV19|TRBJ1-1|.|.
CASSIHQVGTEAFF
TGTGCCAGTAGTATTCACCAGGTAGGCACTGAAGCTTTCTTT
>TRBV7-2|TRBJ1-4|.|.
CASSLFVGPNEKLFF
TGTGCCAGCAGCTTATTTGTGGGCCCCAATGAAAAACTGTTTTTT
>TRBV5-1|TRBJ2-3|few|TRBD2
CASSPGILAVTDTQYF
TGCGCCAGCAGCCCTGGCATCCTAGCGGTTACAGATACGCAGTATTTT
>TRBV27|TRBJ2-2|.|.
CASSRYPNTGELFF
TGTGCCAGCTCGAGATATCCGAACACCGGGGAGCTGTTTTTT
>TRBV28|TRBJ2-5|.|.
CASSWAGLRETQYF
TGTGCCAGCAGTTGGGCCGGGTTACGAGAGACCCAGTACTTC
>TRBV24-1|TRBJ2-2|.|TRBD1
CATSDQTGVDGELFF
TGTGCCACCAGTGACCAGACAGGGGTTGACGGGGAGCTGTTTTTT
>TRBV13|TRBJ1-3|.|.
CASSRGNTIYF
TGTGCCAGCTCTCGGGGGAACACCATATATTTT
>TRBV20-1|TRBJ1-1|few|.
CSARGTANTEAFF
TGCAGTGCTAGAGGGACAGCGAACACTGAAGCTTTCTTT
>TRBV3-1|TRBJ2-7|.|TRBD1
CASSQRGTDRQYF
TGTGCCAGCAGCCAAAGGGGGACAGATCGGCAGTACTTC
>TRBV12-3/TRBV12-4|TRBJ2-1|.|TRBD2
CASSLVSSGEQFF
TGTGCCAGCAGTTTAGTGTCTAGCGGCGAGCAGTTCTTC
>TRBV12-5|TRBJ2-1|.|TRBD1
CASGLVRSRGLSEEQFF
TGTGCTAGTGGTTTGGTACGGAGCAGGGGGTTATCGGAAGAGCAGTTCTTC
>TRBV20-1|TRBJ1-2|many|.
CSARVDPNYGYTF
TGCAGTGCTAGAGTGGACCCTAACTATGGCTACACCTTC
>TRBV5-1|TRBJ1-2|.|TRBD1
CASSFQGAVNYGYTF
TGCGCCAGCAGCTTCCAGGGGGCGGTGAACTATGGCTACACCTTC